The 24 T cell receptor beta chains below come from one sample, sequenced in a study of spatial heterogeneity in lung cancer. Study-wide points: Mutation tallies in tumors tracked expanded intratumoral alpha and beta TCR counts.

For these receptors, no antigen is known. Noted time point: sample taken at primary tumor resection. TCRdb re-called the 5' RACE reads through MiXCR, storing one row per CDR3 protein. The top ten clones hold over 8.5% of a sample with fewer than 15,000 distinct CDR3 sequences, approximately 5.6% of them seen once. Material: lung tumor tissue, obtained at surgery. These receptors were collected from a female donor with early-stage non-small cell lung cancer.

This clonotype appeared a few times. The size of this beta chain means little, since it is a stray read in a library made for alpha chains. The V gene is TRBV27, the J gene TRBJ2-7; TRBD1 agrees at 9 bases. CDR3 length: 15 amino acids. The V gene end was trimmed by 5 bases and the J gene end by 2 bases; junction bases not matched to a gene: 7. Germline V gene data show CDR1 as MNHEY and CDR2 as SMNVEV (reference sequence). The CDR3 nucleotides are TGTGCCAGCAGTACCGACAGGGGGTCGACCTACGAGCAGTACTTC. Protein: CASSTDRGSTYEQYF.

This clonotype was detected many times. This beta chain slipped into a library made for alpha chains as a stray read, so its size is not meaningful. CDR3 coding DNA: TGTGCCAGCAGCTCCCCTCCGAACACTGAAGCTTTCTTT. Amino acids: CASSSPPNTEAFF. The chain recombines TRBV7-2 with TRBJ1-1; no reliable D call. V gave up 4 bases and J gave up 1 base, with 7 bases separating them. Germline V gene data show CDR1 as SGHTA and CDR2 as FQGNSA. The CDR3 totals 13 residues.

This clonotype was seen many times. Since the library was made to target alpha chains, this beta chain is a stray read and its abundance is not meaningful. The genes are TRBV6-1 and TRBJ2-5, with unresolved D. Trimming cost V 7 bases and J 0 bases, with 12 bases left between them. This CDR3 comprises 14 residues. Germline assignment: CDR1 MNHNS and CDR2 SASEGT. CDR3 region: CASTPTWYQETQYF. In DNA form, the CDR3 reads TGTGCCAGCACCCCCACTTGGTACCAAGAGACCCAGTACTTC.

Many counts were recorded for this clonotype. Within a library made for alpha chains, this beta chain is off target, and its count is uninformative. The chain combines TRBV3-1 with TRBJ2-5, with 12 bases identical to TRBD2. CDR3 size: 16 residues. Germline lookup yields CDR1 LGHDT and CDR2 YNNKEL (reference sequence). With 6 bases clipped from V and 4 bases from J, the junction kept 9 bases outside the gene matches. CDR3 in DNA: TGTGCCAGCAGACGCGGACTAGCGGGGCTTCCAGAGACCCAGTACTTC. Translated: CASRRGLAGLPETQYF.

In its sample, this clonotype was seen many times. Since it is a stray read in a library aimed at alpha chains, this beta chain has a size that is not meaningful. V usage is TRBV28 and J usage is TRBJ2-7; D is undetermined. Germline assignment: CDR1 MDHEN and CDR2 SYDVKM. The CDR3 has 17 amino acids. Trimming removed 4 bases from V and 3 bases from J, with 22 bases in between. This CDR3 is CASSSRRGAQPIYEQYF. CDR3 DNA: TGTGCCAGCAGTTCTCGAAGAGGAGCCCAACCTATCTACGAGCAGTACTTC.

This clonotype was seen ten or more times. The library was built for alpha chains, so this beta chain is an off-target read and its size means little. This rearrangement joins TRBV5-1 to TRBJ2-7, with TRBD2 matching 9 bases. This CDR3 is 15 amino acids long. Germline V CDR1 and CDR2: SGHRS, YFSETQ. Trimming cost V 4 bases and J 2 bases; bases outside gene matches: 7. The CDR3 DNA reads TGCGCCAGCAGCCCCCGGACTAGCGTAGCCTACGAGCAGTACTTC. It translates to CASSPRTSVAYEQYF.

This clonotype was seen repeatedly, ten times or more. For a library built for alpha chains, this beta chain is a stray read; little rests on its size. The chain joins TRBV10-2 to TRBJ2-7; 16 nucleotides line up with TRBD2. Trimming cost V 6 bases and J 8 bases; bases outside gene matches: 4. Germline V gene data show CDR1 as WSHSY and CDR2 as SAAADI. The CDR3 runs to 14 residues. The CDR3 nucleotides are TGCGCCAGCAGGGGACTAGCGGGGGGGCCCAAGCAGTACTTC. This translates into CASRGLAGGPKQYF.

This clonotype was counted many times. Being off target in a library aimed at alpha chains, this beta chain has a size of little meaning. The gene calls are TRBV6-5 and TRBJ2-2; D not certain. Germline-derived CDR1 and CDR2 are MNHEY and SVGAGI. The CDR3 is 14 residues long. The V end lost 4 bases, the J end lost 0 bases, and 6 bases lay between the germline ends. CDR3 region: CASSFTANTGELFF. CDR3 sequence (DNA): TGTGCCAGCAGTTTCACGGCGAACACCGGGGAGCTGTTTTTT.

Many counts were recorded for this clonotype. This beta chain lies outside the target of a library built for alpha chains; its clone size means little. This chain joins TRBV7-8 and TRBJ2-7, with TRBD2 identical over 13 bases. The ends lost 5 bases at V and 12 bases at J; junction bases unmatched: 10. Germline V CDR1 and CDR2: SGHVS, FQNEAQ. The CDR3 extends over 14 amino acids. The CDR3 region is CASSLGLAGPPGYF. In nucleotides, the CDR3 is TGTGCCAGCAGCCTGGGACTAGCGGGACCGCCGGGGTACTTC.

This clonotype was counted ten times or more. This beta chain lies outside the target of a library built for alpha chains; its clone size means little. This chain joins TRBV7-2 and TRBJ1-2, with 11 bases matching TRBD1. V was clipped by 5 bases and J by 4 bases; unmatched bases: 6. CDR3 length equals 15 residues. Germline loops: CDR1 SGHTA, CDR2 FQGNSA. The CDR3 sequence is CASSAPGQGGYGYTF. The CDR3 coding sequence is TGTGCCAGCAGCGCACCGGGACAGGGGGGCTATGGCTACACCTTC.

This clonotype appeared many times. Since the library was made to target alpha chains, this beta chain is a stray read and its abundance is not meaningful. V is TRBV11-2 and J is TRBJ2-5; 9 nucleotides match TRBD1. Trimming removed 3 bases from V and 5 bases from J; junction bases left unmatched: 4. This CDR3 spans 14 amino acids. Per the germline V gene, CDR1 is SGHAT and CDR2 is FQNNGV. The CDR3 coding sequence is TGTGCCAGCAGCTTTTGGACAGGGGCGGAGACCCAGTACTTC. This sequence encodes CASSFWTGAETQYF.

This clonotype was detected ten times or more. This beta chain is off target for a library built for alpha chains, so its abundance means little. V is TRBV6-1 and J is TRBJ2-7; TRBD1 might be the D (6 bases). Germline-derived CDR1 and CDR2 are MNHNS and SASEGT. This CDR3 has 16 residues. Trimming removed 1 base from V and 3 bases from J, with 16 bases in between. The CDR3 reads CASSEGPGDPSYEQYF. CDR3 DNA sequence: TGTGCCAGCAGTGAAGGGCCAGGGGATCCTAGCTACGAGCAGTACTTC.

This clonotype is medium-sized (0.01 to 0.1%) within its sample. A library prepared for alpha chains yielded this beta chain as an off-target read; its size is of little meaning. The V gene is TRBV7-2, the J gene TRBJ1-1; D remains unclear. This CDR3 region has 15 residues. The V gene lost 1 base and the J gene lost 6 bases, with 15 bases spanning the gap. Germline loops: CDR1 SGHTA, CDR2 FQGNSA. CDR3 bases: TGTGCCAGCAGCTTAGATCCTGGACCAGGCGCTGAAGCTTTCTTT. Amino acids: CASSLDPGPGAEAFF.

Many counts were recorded for this clonotype. The size of this beta chain means little, since it is a stray read in a library made for alpha chains. This chain uses TRBV6-6 with TRBJ1-1; TRBD1 matches at 8 bases. This CDR3 is 13 amino acids long. J gave up 4 bases and V 5 bases, and 3 bases lay outside the gene matches. Germline V lookup: CDR1 MNHNY, CDR2 SVGAGI (reference sequence). CDR3 in amino acids: CASSITGGTEAFF. DNA of the CDR3: TGTGCCAGCAGTATCACAGGGGGCACTGAAGCTTTCTTT.

Many counts were recorded for this clonotype. As an off-target read in a library built for alpha chains, this beta chain has a frequency of little significance. DNA of the CDR3: TGTGCCAGCAGCTTAATGGGGGTGGCAGATACGCAGTATTTT. Its protein is CASSLMGVADTQYF. This chain joins TRBV7-2 and TRBJ2-3; either TRBD1 or TRBD2 may fit D (5 bases each). The CDR3 is made up of 14 amino acids. Germline assignment: CDR1 SGHTA and CDR2 FQGNSA. The germline V and J ends were trimmed by 2 bases and 4 bases, with 10 bases remaining between them.

This clonotype was observed at least ten times. Because the library targeted alpha chains, this beta chain is an off-target read whose size means little. This rearrangement joins TRBV7-9 to TRBJ2-3; D might be TRBD2 (6 bases). Germline V gene lookup returns CDR1 SEHNR and CDR2 FQNEAQ (reference sequence). CDR3 length: 15 residues. Trimming removed 2 bases from V and 5 bases from J, with 14 bases in between. The CDR3: CASSLRGAGGDTQYF. CDR3 coding DNA: TGTGCCAGCAGCTTACGAGGGGCCGGGGGAGATACGCAGTATTTT.

This clonotype was recorded many times. This beta chain is a stray sequence in a library constructed for alpha chains; its clone size is not meaningful. The chain carries TRBV3-1 and TRBJ2-1; 12 positions agree with TRBD2. The CDR3 is made up of 16 amino acids. J was trimmed by 5 bases and V by 2 bases; bases with no gene match: 4. Germline CDR1 reads LGHDT; CDR2 reads YNNKEL (reference sequence). The CDR3 DNA reads as TGTGCCAGCAGCCAATACCTAGCGGGGGGGAACAATGAGCAGTTCTTC. Its translation is CASSQYLAGGNNEQFF.

This clonotype was seen repeatedly, ten times or more. This beta chain appears as a stray read in a library generated for alpha chains; its size is not informative. The rearrangement links TRBV9 to TRBJ2-3; 7 positions match TRBD1. V gave up 4 bases and J gave up 5 bases; unmatched junction bases: 16. This CDR3 is built from 17 residues. CDR1 and CDR2 (germline): SGDLS, YYNGEE. In DNA form, the CDR3 reads TGTGCCAGCAGCCCCCCCTGGGTGACAGGGAAAGGAGATACGCAGTATTTT. This sequence encodes CASSPPWVTGKGDTQYF.

This clonotype appeared many times. This beta chain is an off-target read within a library intended for alpha chains, so its frequency means little. The chain employs TRBV6-6 and TRBJ2-7; 7 bases are a match to TRBD2. Germline V lookup: CDR1 MNHNY, CDR2 SVGAGI (reference sequence). The CDR3 contains 12 residues. Unmatched junction bases numbered 8, after V lost 3 bases and J lost 12 bases. The CDR3, as DNA: TGTGCCAGCAGTTATTCCGGGAGGTTGCGGTACTTC. Residues: CASSYSGRLRYF.

This clonotype was observed many times. For a library built for alpha chains, this beta chain is a stray read; little rests on its size. The chain couples TRBV7-2 to TRBJ2-5; the match to TRBD2 covers 14 bases. The ends lost 1 base at V and 4 bases at J; junction bases unmatched: 5. The CDR3 sequence is 17 residues long. Per germline, CDR1 SGHTA and CDR2 FQGNSA. The CDR3 here is CASSLGLAGGPGETQYF. CDR3 nucleotides: TGTGCCAGCAGCTTAGGACTAGCGGGGGGGCCGGGAGAGACCCAGTACTTC.

This clonotype was seen repeatedly, ten times or more. Since the library was made to target alpha chains, this beta chain is a stray read and its abundance is not meaningful. The chain uses TRBV28 and TRBJ2-7; D unclear. The V end was cut by 3 bases, the J end by 5 bases, with 11 bases between. This CDR3 is 13 amino acids long. Germline V gene lookup returns CDR1 MDHEN and CDR2 SYDVKM. The chain's CDR3 is CASSFPRGDEQYF. Written as DNA, the CDR3 is TGTGCCAGCAGTTTTCCCCGTGGGGACGAGCAGTACTTC.

There are many counts of this clonotype. Because this beta chain is a stray read in a library intended to capture alpha chains, its abundance should not be given much weight. J is TRBJ1-2 and V is TRBV4-2; D may be TRBD1 (5 bases). Between the trimmed V and J ends, which lost 0 bases and 6 bases, there was a span of 11 bases. The CDR3 has 14 residues. Per the germline V gene, CDR1 is LGHNA and CDR2 is YNFKEQ. CDR3 sequence: CASSQEFRADGYTF. CDR3 nucleotide sequence: TGTGCCAGCAGCCAAGAGTTCAGGGCTGATGGCTACACCTTC.

Many counts were recorded for this clonotype. The library was designed around alpha chains, so this beta chain is a stray read whose abundance carries little weight. The chain has TRBV6-4 and TRBJ1-1; 8 nucleotides line up with TRBD1. With V trimmed by 6 bases and J by 3 bases, 9 bases remained unmatched. The CDR3 loop spans 15 amino acids. Germline V gives CDR1 MRHNA, CDR2 SNTAGT. This CDR3 reads CASSRTGLVDTEAFF. The CDR3 DNA follows: TGTGCCAGCAGCCGGACAGGGCTGGTGGACACTGAAGCTTTCTTT.

At least ten counts were recorded for this clonotype. This beta chain came through as a stray read in a library set up for alpha chains, and its size says little. The CDR3 DNA is TGCGCCAGCAGCTTGGGACTGGAGCAAGAGACCCAGTACTTC. Its translation is CASSLGLEQETQYF. The chain uses TRBV5-1 and TRBJ2-5; D not resolved. CDR1 SGHRS and CDR2 YFSETQ come from the germline V gene. V shed 0 bases and J shed 2 bases, with 8 bases lying between them. The CDR3 has 14 amino acids.